These T cell receptor beta chains were read from a single sample in a study of blood T cells in healthy people across ages. TCRdb re-analysed the 5' RACE reads in MiXCR, keeping a single row per CDR3 protein. The table shows about 1.8 million distinct CDR3 sequences, with about 50% occurring only once. Sequencing input: blood. The receptor set was obtained from a woman aged 40 to 55 in good health. CDR3s include the opening cysteine and the closing phenylalanine or tryptophan. Each record gives: D gene, J gene, V gene, clone size, CDR3 protein, CDR3 DNA. A D gene is named only where the DNA matches it firmly. Expanded clones are given a class, and other clones once, few, many or no size at all.

>NA|TRBJ2-7|TRBV7-2|NA
CASSRGHSNYEQYF
TGTGCCAGCAGCCGGGGACACTCCAACTACGAGCAGTACTTC
>NA|TRBJ2-3|TRBV3-1|NA
CASSRSRGVGTDTQYF
TGTGCCAGCAGCCGCAGTCGGGGAGTCGGCACAGATACGCAGTATTTT
>TRBD2|TRBJ2-3|TRBV7-9|NA
CASSSTEGTSGPYSTDTQYF
TGTGCCAGCAGCTCGACTGAGGGCACTAGCGGCCCGTATAGCACAGATACGCAGTATTTT
>NA|TRBJ2-5|TRBV12-3/TRBV12-4|NA
CASSWVVSFGQETQYF
TGTGCCAGCAGTTGGGTAGTCTCGTTCGGTCAAGAGACCCAGTACTTC
>NA|TRBJ2-3|TRBV4-3|NA
CASSQESGLGDTDTQYF
TGCGCCAGCAGCCAAGAAAGCGGGCTTGGTGACACAGATACGCAGTATTTT
>NA|TRBJ2-5|TRBV27|NA
CASSFASAATRETQYF
TGTGCCAGCAGTTTCGCGTCGGCAGCTACGCGGGAGACCCAGTACTTC
>NA|TRBJ2-5|TRBV29-1|NA
CSAGELTGEAGETQYF
TGCAGCGCTGGGGAGTTGACTGGGGAAGCAGGAGAGACCCAGTACTTC
>TRBD2|TRBJ2-7|TRBV12-3/TRBV12-4|NA
CASSPHDPGLSSYEQYF
TGTGCCAGCAGTCCACACGATCCGGGACTATCCTCCTACGAGCAGTACTTC
>NA|TRBJ2-5|TRBV20-1|NA
CSASPGGDGETQYF
TGCAGTGCTAGCCCCGGGGGAGATGGGGAGACCCAGTACTTC
>NA|TRBJ2-1|TRBV4-3|NA
CASSRGLTSSYNEQFF
TGCGCCAGCAGCCGGGGACTGACTTCGAGTTACAATGAGCAGTTCTTC
>TRBD1|TRBJ2-1|TRBV25-1|NA
CASSVLDRGLDEQFF
TGTGCCAGCAGTGTTCTGGACAGGGGGCTGGATGAGCAGTTCTTC
>NA|TRBJ2-4|TRBV7-2|NA
CASSLGEGRGQNIQYF
TGTGCCAGCAGCTTAGGGGAGGGGAGGGGGCAAAACATTCAGTACTTC
>NA|TRBJ1-2|TRBV25-1|NA
CASSGWIREGYTF
TGTGCCAGCAGTGGGTGGATAAGGGAAGGCTACACCTTC
>NA|TRBJ1-2|TRBV12-3/TRBV12-4|NA
CASSYQGTDYGYTF
TGTGCCAGCAGTTATCAGGGGACGGACTATGGCTACACCTTC
>TRBD1|TRBJ1-2|TRBV7-9|NA
CASSLVGQHGYTF
TGTGCCAGCAGCTTAGTGGGACAGCATGGCTACACCTTC
>NA|TRBJ2-3|TRBV20-1|NA
CSALGVTSTDTQYF
TGCAGTGCCTTGGGAGTCACTAGCACAGATACGCAGTATTTT
>TRBD1|TRBJ2-5|TRBV5-1|NA
CANSFKQGEETQYF
TGCGCCAACAGCTTTAAACAGGGGGAAGAGACCCAGTACTTC
>TRBD1|TRBJ1-5|TRBV6-2/TRBV6-3|NA
CASSPAPTGFGQPQHF
TGTGCCAGCAGCCCCGCCCCGACAGGGTTCGGTCAGCCCCAGCATTTT
>NA|TRBJ1-1|TRBV10-3|NA
CAIRLTGTEAFF
TGTGCCATCAGGTTGACGGGGACTGAAGCTTTCTTT
>TRBD2|TRBJ2-2|TRBV7-3|NA
CASSLNSLAANTGELFF
TGTGCCAGCAGCTTAAATTCCCTAGCGGCCAACACCGGGGAGCTGTTTTTT
>NA|TRBJ2-7|TRBV10-3|few
CAISEGTVTYEQYF
TGTGCCATCAGTGAAGGGACGGTAACCTACGAGCAGTACTTC
>NA|TRBJ2-7|TRBV6-2/TRBV6-3|NA
CASSDQGLSSYNEQYF
TGTGCCAGCAGTGACCAGGGATTAAGCTCCTACAATGAGCAGTACTTC
>NA|TRBJ1-1|TRBV27|NA
CASSLRGRGPKNTEAFF
TGTGCCAGCAGTTTAAGGGGACGGGGGCCCAAAAACACTGAAGCTTTCTTT
>NA|TRBJ1-5|TRBV12-3/TRBV12-4|NA
CASSSGYSNQPQHF
TGTGCCAGCAGCTCGGGCTATAGCAATCAGCCCCAGCATTTT
>TRBD1|TRBJ2-1|TRBV28|NA
CASRDGTVSGDEQFF
TGTGCCAGCAGGGATGGGACAGTCTCAGGCGATGAGCAGTTCTTC
>TRBD2|TRBJ2-5|TRBV7-2|NA
CASSLSRVASGVGETQYF
TGTGCCAGCAGCTTAAGTCGCGTCGCTAGCGGGGTTGGGGAGACCCAGTACTTC
>NA|TRBJ1-5|TRBV27|NA
CASRLDGYSNQPQHF
TGTGCCAGCAGACTAGACGGATATAGCAATCAGCCCCAGCATTTT
>NA|TRBJ2-6|TRBV6-1|few
CASTSRGPPTGANVLTF
TGTGCCAGCACCTCCCGGGGTCCCCCTACTGGGGCCAACGTCCTGACTTTC
>NA|TRBJ2-1|TRBV27|once
CASHKRTADNEQFF
TGTGCCAGCCACAAGAGGACAGCTGACAATGAGCAGTTCTTC
>TRBD1|TRBJ2-4|TRBV4-3|NA
CASSQGDRLTKNVQYF
TGCGCCAGCAGCCAAGGGGACAGGCTTACCAAAAACGTTCAGTACTTC
>NA|TRBJ2-1|TRBV6-5|few
CASTSAAGINEQFF
TGTGCCAGCACCTCCGCGGCCGGGATCAATGAGCAGTTCTTC
>TRBD1|TRBJ2-7|TRBV4-3|few
CASSQDWVADRVQEQYF
TGCGCCAGCAGCCAAGATTGGGTCGCGGACAGGGTGCAGGAGCAGTACTTC
>TRBD1|TRBJ1-5|TRBV12-3/TRBV12-4|NA
CASSPPGGGNQPQHF
TGTGCCAGCAGTCCCCCAGGGGGCGGCAATCAGCCCCAGCATTTT
>NA|TRBJ1-2|TRBV28|few
CASSERAGRTYGYTF
TGTGCCAGCAGCGAAAGGGCCGGGAGGACCTATGGCTACACCTTC
>NA|TRBJ1-5|TRBV18|NA
CASSPPGSPDQPQHF
TGTGCCAGCTCACCACCAGGGTCCCCTGATCAGCCCCAGCATTTT
>TRBD1|TRBJ2-7|TRBV14|many
CASSSGGYGEQYF
TGTGCCAGCAGCTCAGGGGGTTATGGCGAGCAGTACTTC
>NA|TRBJ2-5|TRBV12-3/TRBV12-4|NA
CASSQSRATQETQYF
TGTGCCAGCAGCCAAAGCCGGGCCACTCAAGAGACCCAGTACTTC
>NA|TRBJ2-5|TRBV7-2|NA
CASFTPGPRETQYF
TGTGCCAGCTTTACTCCGGGCCCCCGGGAGACCCAGTACTTC
>TRBD1|TRBJ2-3|TRBV4-1|NA
CASSLRGQGAKDTQYF
TGCGCCAGCAGCCTCCGAGGACAGGGGGCAAAAGATACGCAGTATTTT
>NA|TRBJ2-7|TRBV15|NA
CATSRDLVGYYEQYF
TGTGCCACCAGCAGAGATCTGGTGGGGTACTACGAGCAGTACTTC
>TRBD2|TRBJ2-1|TRBV29-1|NA
CSVRGEASGFNEQFF
TGCAGCGTTCGCGGGGAGGCTAGCGGATTCAATGAGCAGTTCTTC
>TRBD1|TRBJ2-4|TRBV24-1|few
CATSTGGMGAKNIQYF
TGTGCCACCAGCACAGGGGGGATGGGGGCCAAAAACATTCAGTACTTC
>NA|TRBJ2-1|TRBV7-9|few
CARSRGVENNEQFF
TGTGCCAGGAGCAGGGGAGTGGAGAACAATGAGCAGTTCTTC
>NA|TRBJ2-7|TRBV7-9|NA
CASSPTGRGEQYF
TGTGCCAGCAGCCCCACAGGGAGGGGCGAGCAGTACTTC
>NA|TRBJ2-7|TRBV9|NA
CASSGGSFQGSSSYEQYF
TGTGCCAGCAGCGGCGGTTCATTTCAGGGAAGTTCGTCCTACGAGCAGTACTTC